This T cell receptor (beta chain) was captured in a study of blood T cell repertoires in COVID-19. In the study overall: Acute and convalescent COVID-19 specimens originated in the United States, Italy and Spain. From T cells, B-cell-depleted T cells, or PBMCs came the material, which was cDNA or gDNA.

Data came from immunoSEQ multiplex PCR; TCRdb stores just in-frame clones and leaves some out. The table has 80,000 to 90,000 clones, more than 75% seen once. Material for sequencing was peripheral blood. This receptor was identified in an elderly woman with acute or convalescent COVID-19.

This chain's CDR3 is CASRPDTLAYGYTF. DNA of the CDR3: TGTGCCAGCAGACCCGACACCCTGGCCTATGGCTACACCTTC. The chain recombines TRBV6-5 with TRBJ1-2; D call uncertain. The V gene's germline CDR1 is MNHEY and CDR2 SVGAGI. CDR3 length: 14 amino acids. V was clipped by 6 bases and J by 4 bases, with 15 bases between them.